This T cell receptor (beta chain) appears in the sequencing data of a study of T cells and Merkel cell carcinoma outcomes. Study results and caveats: Repertoire plus T-cell density reportedly predicted Merkel cell carcinoma outcomes.

This table comes from immunoSEQ multiplex PCR, and its TCRdb copy is limited to in-frame clones, with some not included. Of fewer than 25,000 clones in the sample, 82% were seen once. As regards this clone: Its antigen is as yet unknown.

The germline CDR1 and CDR2 sequences are ENHRY and SYGVKD. CDR3 length: 15 residues. V lost 4 bases and J lost 7; bases outside the gene matches: 3. This clonotype was obtained from a human donor with Merkel cell carcinoma. The sample comprised tumor tissue from Merkel cell carcinoma. This sequence joins TRBV10-3 and TRBJ1-6, with TRBD1 matching over 11 bases. CDR3 sequence (DNA): TGTGCCATCAGTGGTGGACAGGGGGCAAATTCACCCCTCCACTTT. Translated, it gives CAISGGQGANSPLHF.